The next 30 T cell receptor beta chains were all read from a single sample in a study of blood T cells in healthy people across ages. Alongside a J-beta primer mix, a sample-barcoded 5' primer served in a second PCR lasting about 7 to 12 cycles. Each CDR3 protein is one row after TCRdb ran MiXCR on the 5' RACE reads. Here the sample spans around 1.7 million distinct CDR3 sequences, roughly 27% being singletons. Material for sequencing was blood. These receptors were obtained from a woman aged 30 to 39 in good health.

This clonotype was seen more than once but under ten times. The V and J genes are TRBV6-5 and TRBJ2-5; D tentatively reads TRBD1 or TRBD2 (5 bases each). This CDR3 is 13 amino acids long. Between the trimmed V and J ends, which lost 6 bases and 5 bases, there was a span of 13 bases. Per the germline V gene, CDR1 is MNHEY and CDR2 is SVGAGI. CDR3 nucleotides: TGTGCCAGCAGGTACCTCAGGGAGGAGACCCAGTACTTC. Amino acid sequence: CASRYLREETQYF.

This clonotype occurred a few times. The rearrangement uses TRBV6-1 and TRBJ2-7; a possible D gene is TRBD1 (5 bases). The CDR3 has 14 residues. The germline gives CDR1 MNHNS, CDR2 SASEGT. V shed 9 bases and J shed 2 bases, with 17 bases lying between them. This chain's CDR3 is CASLPSQGPYEQYF. The CDR3 DNA is TGTGCCAGTCTTCCCTCGCAGGGTCCCTACGAGCAGTACTTC.

The chain is built from TRBV20-1 and TRBJ1-4; D not resolved. V was shortened by 5 bases and J by 4 bases, with 11 bases between the two germline ends. Germline V gene sequence: CDR1 DFQATT, CDR2 SNEGSKA (reference sequence). This CDR3 is built from 13 residues. The CDR3 is CSAPDGNNEKLFF. CDR3 bases: TGCAGTGCTCCCGACGGAAATAATGAAAAACTGTTTTTT.

The rearrangement uses TRBV2 and TRBJ2-4, with D perhaps TRBD1 or TRBD2 (5 bases each). The CDR3 spans 12 residues. Trimming removed 4 bases from V and 14 bases from J, with 15 bases in between. Germline V gene data show CDR1 as SNHLY and CDR2 as FYNNEI. The chain's CDR3 is CASSVLGTEEYF. DNA for the CDR3: TGTGCCAGCAGTGTCCTAGGGACGGAGGAGTACTTC.

The rearrangement joins TRBV7-9 to TRBJ2-1; 9 nucleotides line up with TRBD1. The germline CDR1 and CDR2 sequences are SEHNR and FQNEAQ (reference sequence). CDR3 length: 15 residues. V was pared by 5 bases and J by 6 bases, with 8 bases of the junction left unmatched. The CDR3: CASSVSGTGPNEQFF. In DNA form, the CDR3 reads TGTGCCAGCAGCGTGTCCGGGACAGGGCCCAATGAGCAGTTCTTC.

This clonotype came up many times. This chain links TRBV7-2 with TRBJ2-5; 10 nucleotides match TRBD2. The germline gives CDR1 SGHTA, CDR2 FQGNSA. Trimming removed 6 bases from V and 5 bases from J; junction bases left unmatched: 15. The length of the CDR3 is 17 residues. The CDR3 reads CASSQSSGSFWGETQYF. DNA for the CDR3: TGTGCCAGCAGTCAATCTAGCGGGAGTTTTTGGGGGGAGACCCAGTACTTC.

The rearrangement links TRBV3-1 to TRBJ2-3; D is uncertain. CDR1 is LGHDT, CDR2 YNNKEL, per germline (reference sequence). Trimming took off 0 bases at V and 7 bases at J, with 11 bases between the two ends. This CDR3 spans 14 amino acids. The CDR3 spells CASSQDSGLYTQYF. The CDR3 DNA follows: TGTGCCAGCAGCCAAGATAGTGGGTTATATACGCAGTATTTT.

The rearrangement uses TRBV5-4 and TRBJ2-1; TRBD2 matches 7 bases. CDR3 length: 15 amino acids. V trimming: 4 bases; J trimming: 0 bases; junction bases outside the gene matches: 4. Germline CDR1 SGHNT, CDR2 YYREEE (reference sequence). The CDR3 region has the DNA TGTGCCAGCAGCCGAACTAGCGCCTCCTACAATGAGCAGTTCTTC. The encoded protein is CASSRTSASYNEQFF.

This chain uses TRBV20-1 with TRBJ2-2; TRBD2 agrees at 8 bases. The V gene's germline CDR1 is DFQATT and CDR2 SNEGSKA (reference sequence). The V and J ends lost 6 bases and 3 bases, in that order; junction bases with no gene match: 3. This CDR3 is 13 amino acids long. Here the CDR3 reads CSAGRGDTGELFF. Written as DNA, the CDR3 is TGCAGTGCAGGGCGGGGGGACACCGGGGAGCTGTTTTTT.

The V gene is TRBV2, the J gene TRBJ1-4, with unresolved D. The V and J ends lost 1 base and 0 bases respectively, with 6 bases between them. Germline values: CDR1 SNHLY, CDR2 FYNNEI. The length of the CDR3 is 15 residues. CDR3 DNA sequence: TGTGCCAGCAGTGAAGTATTGGCAACTAATGAAAAACTGTTTTTT. Translating it yields CASSEVLATNEKLFF.

This clonotype was observed a few times. V and J are TRBV24-1 and TRBJ2-1; no reliable D call. V was pared by 2 bases and J by 6 bases, with 13 bases between. The CDR3 length is 15 residues. Germline V CDR1 and CDR2: KGHDR, SFDVKD. CDR3 nucleotides: TGTGCCACCAGTGATTCTAGGGTTTCGGTCAATGAGCAGTTCTTC. Protein product: CATSDSRVSVNEQFF.

About this clonotype itself: This sequence may be a read error, since a much larger clone differs from it by one base. The chain is built from TRBV2 and TRBJ2-5, with D perhaps matching TRBD2 (5 bases). This CDR3 spans 13 amino acids. The V gene's germline CDR1 is SNHLY and CDR2 FYNNEI. DNA for the CDR3: TGTGTCAGCCGGAGGCAGGTTGGGGAGACCCAGTACTTC. Protein sequence: CVSRRQVGETQYF.

Comment on this clonotype: A junction boundary mismatches the germline segment, possibly from a read error. CDR3 sequence (DNA): TGCAGTACTAGAGATCCAGCTACTAGGGAGACCCAGTACTTC. This sequence encodes CSTRDPATRETQYF. This chain uses TRBV20-1 with TRBJ2-5, with D possibly being TRBD2 (5 bases). CDR3 length: 14 amino acids. Germline-derived CDR1 and CDR2 are DFQATT and SNEGSKA (reference sequence).

This clonotype came up a few times. This chain uses TRBV10-1 with TRBJ2-3; 9 bases are a match to TRBD2. The CDR3 consists of 15 residues. Germline CDR1 WNHNN, CDR2 SYGVQD (reference sequence). J was trimmed by 5 bases and V by 7 bases; bases with no gene match: 10. CDR3 sequence reads: CASTPLAGQGDTQYF. DNA of the CDR3: TGCGCCAGCACACCACTAGCGGGCCAGGGAGATACGCAGTATTTT.

This clonotype has only one observation. The chain recombines TRBV27 with TRBJ1-6; TRBD1 might be the D (6 bases). The V and J ends lost 5 bases and 8 bases respectively, with 13 bases between them. Germline V gene data show CDR1 as MNHEY and CDR2 as SMNVEV (reference sequence). This CDR3 is built from 14 residues. CDR3: CASSRWDKYSPLHF. The CDR3 DNA reads TGTGCCAGCAGTCGGTGGGACAAATATTCACCCCTCCACTTT.

The sample holds many counts of this clonotype. The chain has TRBV20-1 and TRBJ2-1; 15 nucleotides match TRBD2. The CDR3 is 14 amino acids. Germline lookup yields CDR1 DFQATT and CDR2 SNEGSKA (reference sequence). V shed 5 bases and J 7 bases; nucleotides not matched to a gene: 3. CDR3 bases: TGCAGTGCTTCGGGACTAGCGGGGGGAAATGAGCAGTTCTTC. Translated: CSASGLAGGNEQFF.

This clonotype appeared a few times. This chain links TRBV7-6 with TRBJ1-5; D might be TRBD1 (6 bases). The V end lost 0 bases, the J end lost 7 bases, and 10 bases lay between the germline ends. The CDR3 covers 14 residues. CDR1 SGHVS and CDR2 FNYEAQ come from the germline V gene. The chain's CDR3 is CASSLAPGEQPQHF. The CDR3 DNA is TGTGCCAGCAGCTTAGCACCAGGGGAACAGCCCCAGCATTTT.

This clonotype has a handful of counts. The chain combines TRBV7-9 with TRBJ2-3; D uncertain. CDR3 size: 15 residues. The germline gives CDR1 SEHNR, CDR2 FQNEAQ (reference sequence). The V gene lost 2 bases and the J gene lost 1 base, with 10 bases spanning the gap. CDR3 protein: CASSLLGVGTDTQYF. CDR3 DNA: TGTGCCAGCAGCTTACTTGGCGTCGGCACAGATACGCAGTATTTT.

This clonotype was seen repeatedly, ten times or more. The rearrangement joins TRBV18 to TRBJ2-7; 13 bases agree with TRBD2. Germline V CDR1 and CDR2: KGHSH, LQKENI. The CDR3 has 14 amino acids. V dropped 3 bases and J dropped 6; count of bases not matched to a gene: 2. The CDR3: CASSPGTSGTEQYF. The CDR3 region has the DNA TGTGCCAGCTCACCTGGGACTAGCGGGACCGAGCAGTACTTC.

V is TRBV20-1 and J is TRBJ2-1, with D perhaps being TRBD1 or TRBD2 (6 bases each). This CDR3 has 15 residues. V gave up 4 bases and J gave up 0 bases, with 13 bases separating them. In germline, CDR1 is DFQATT, CDR2 SNEGSKA (reference sequence). The CDR3 spells CSAIRGDSSYNEQFF. CDR3 DNA sequence: TGCAGTGCTATTAGGGGGGATAGCTCCTACAATGAGCAGTTCTTC.

The table lists this clonotype with a few counts. DNA for the CDR3: TGTGCCAGCACCCAATCCAGGCCCGGAGAGACCCAGTACTTC. Residues: CASTQSRPGETQYF. The V and J genes are TRBV11-2 and TRBJ2-5; D is undetermined. There are 14 residues in the CDR3. Germline V lookup: CDR1 SGHAT, CDR2 FQNNGV. Between the trimmed V and J ends, which lost 7 bases and 4 bases, there was a span of 16 bases.

This clonotype was seen just once. At one end the junction does not follow the germline gene, possibly because of a read error. The rearrangement joins TRBV12-3 or TRBV12-4 to TRBJ2-1; 8 nucleotides match TRBD2. The CDR3 has 15 residues. DNA of the CDR3: TGTGTCAGCAGTCCTCCGGGACTAGGGTATAATGAGCAGTTCTTC. Translating gives CVSSPPGLGYNEQFF.

V gene TRBV3-1 combines with J gene TRBJ2-2; 9 bases map to TRBD1. V gave up 5 bases and J gave up 4 bases; unmatched junction bases: 2. The CDR3 spans 14 residues. Germline V gives CDR1 LGHDT, CDR2 YNNKEL (reference sequence). This chain's CDR3 is CASSIQGATGELFF. The CDR3 nucleotides read TGTGCCAGCAGCATACAGGGGGCCACCGGGGAGCTGTTTTTT. The full variable domain, its missing parts supplied by reference TRBV3-1 and TRBJ2-2, is DTAVSQTPKYLVTQMGNDKSIKCEQNLGHDTMYWYKQDSKKFLKIMFSYNNKELIINETVPNRFSPKSPDKAHLNLHINSLELGDSAVYFCASSIQGATGELFFGEGSRLTVL.

This chain uses TRBV2 with TRBJ1-2; 9 nucleotides agree with TRBD1. Germline assignment: CDR1 SNHLY and CDR2 FYNNEI. Trimming removed 5 bases from V and 7 bases from J; junction bases left unmatched: 8. The CDR3 is 14 residues long. CDR3 DNA sequence: TGTGCCAGCAGTCCTGAGACAGGGGGTGGTGGCTACACCTTC. Amino acids: CASSPETGGGGYTF.

This clonotype was seen more than once but under ten times. The CDR3 region is CASSEGRAHQPQHF. CDR3 nucleotides: TGTGCCAGCAGTGAAGGGCGGGCACATCAGCCCCAGCATTTT. V and J are TRBV6-1 and TRBJ1-5, with D unclear. Looked up from germline, CDR1 is MNHNS and CDR2 is SASEGT. This CDR3 contains 14 residues. Deletions cut 1 base from V and 5 bases from J, with 9 bases between.

The J gene is TRBJ2-7, the V gene TRBV7-2; D is possibly TRBD1 (6 bases). V was clipped by 1 base and J by 2 bases, with 12 bases between them. Germline V gene data show CDR1 as SGHTA and CDR2 as FQGNSA. The length of the CDR3 is 15 residues. DNA of the CDR3: TGTGCCAGCAGCTTAGACCAGGGGCTGACCTACGAGCAGTACTTC. Translating gives CASSLDQGLTYEQYF.

V usage is TRBV6-6 and J usage is TRBJ2-3; D is ambiguous. V was cut by 0 bases and J by 2 bases, with 12 bases left in between. Per germline, CDR1 MNHNY and CDR2 SVGAGI (reference sequence). The CDR3 contains 16 residues. CDR3 loop: CASSYSSADLTDTQYF. CDR3 nucleotide sequence: TGTGCCAGCAGTTACTCGAGTGCGGATCTCACAGATACGCAGTATTTT.

This clonotype was seen at least ten times. The rearrangement uses TRBV6-2 or TRBV6-3 and TRBJ2-3; no firm D call. Germline CDR1 and CDR2: MNHEY and SVGEGT. This CDR3 contains 14 residues. V gave up 2 bases and J gave up 2 bases, with 8 bases separating them. CDR3 amino acids: CASSYGRPTDTQYF. In nucleotides, the CDR3 is TGTGCCAGCAGTTACGGCAGACCCACAGATACGCAGTATTTT.

The sample holds many counts of this clonotype. J is TRBJ2-7 and V is TRBV10-3; the D gene is possibly TRBD1 (6 bases). Germline lookup yields CDR1 ENHRY and CDR2 SYGVKD. Trimming removed 6 bases at V and 2 bases at J, with 14 bases between. The CDR3 spans 14 residues. DNA for the CDR3: TGTGCCATCAGGGACAGCCCTTCTACCTACGAGCAGTACTTC. Protein product: CAIRDSPSTYEQYF.

V usage is TRBV5-1 and J usage is TRBJ1-5; tentative D call: TRBD1 (5 bases). V gave up 5 bases and J gave up 1 base, with 7 bases separating them. The CDR3 has 13 amino acids. Germline V gene data show CDR1 as SGHRS and CDR2 as YFSETQ. The CDR3 coding sequence is TGCGCCAGCAGGACAGCAAGCAATCAGCCCCAGCATTTT. Its translation is CASRTASNQPQHF.